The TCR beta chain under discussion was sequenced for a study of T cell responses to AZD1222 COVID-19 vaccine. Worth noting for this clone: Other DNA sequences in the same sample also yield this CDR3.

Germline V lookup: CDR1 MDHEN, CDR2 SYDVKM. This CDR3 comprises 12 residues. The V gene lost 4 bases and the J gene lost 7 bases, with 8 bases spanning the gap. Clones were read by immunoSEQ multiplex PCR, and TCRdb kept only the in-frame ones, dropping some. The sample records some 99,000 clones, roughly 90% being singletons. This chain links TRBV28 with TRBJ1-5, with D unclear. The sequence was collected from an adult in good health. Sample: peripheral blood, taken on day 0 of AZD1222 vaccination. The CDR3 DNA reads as TGTGCCAGCAGTTCCCCGCCCCAGCCCCAGCATTTT. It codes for CASSSPPQPQHF. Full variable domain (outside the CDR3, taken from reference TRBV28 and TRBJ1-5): DVKVTQSSRYLVKRTGEKVFLECVQDMDHENMFWYRQDPGLGLRLIYFSYDVKMKEKGDIPEGYSVSREKKERFSLILESASTNQTSMYLCASSSPPQPQHFGDGTRLSIL.